One sample yielded the 6 T cell receptor beta chains listed below, sequenced in a study of T-cell memory formation after mild COVID-19 (dated by TCRdb to the early 2020s). The method was 5' RACE. Sequencing relied on an Illumina NovaSeq 6000. Using fastp trimming at Q25 and MiXCR clonotype assembly, TCRdb reanalyzed the public sequencing data and kept in-frame beta chains. Each entry merges the rows of one CDR3 protein and shows their most common DNA and genes. Present in this sample are roughly 300,000 distinct CDR3 sequences, 8% to 9% of which were seen just once. The ten top clones hold under 25% of the sample. Sequenced sample: PBMCs or a T cell subset sorted from them (not recorded which). These receptors were taken from a man aged 18 to 29 who had mild COVID-19 (a few samples of this study predate the infection). The sample titles of this study are shuffled in the database, so cell type and time point are left out; the donor was told from shared clones.

This clonotype was detected ten times or more. This chain uses TRBV12-3 or TRBV12-4 with TRBJ1-5; 7 nucleotides align to TRBD1. Unmatched junction bases numbered 4, after V lost 5 bases and J lost 0 bases. The CDR3 is 15 residues long. The CDR3 spells CASSPTGNSNQPQHF. CDR3 DNA sequence: TGTGCCAGCAGTCCGACAGGGAATAGCAATCAGCCCCAGCATTTT.

This rearrangement joins TRBV9 to TRBJ2-5, with 8 bases lining up with TRBD1. The CDR3 spans 14 residues. V dropped 3 bases and J dropped 6; count of bases not matched to a gene: 7. Germline assignment: CDR1 SGDLS and CDR2 YYNGEE. CDR3 sequence reads: CASSGTGNPKTQYF. Written as DNA, the CDR3 is TGTGCCAGCAGCGGGACAGGGAATCCTAAGACCCAGTACTTC.

This clonotype has just a few counts. The gene calls are TRBV29-1 and TRBJ2-3, with D hard to call. The V and J ends lost 4 bases and 2 bases respectively, with 7 bases between them. CDR1 is SQVTM, CDR2 ANQGSEA, per germline. CDR3 length: 12 amino acids. CDR3 nucleotides: TGCAGCGTTGTTTACTACACAGATACGCAGTATTTT. Its protein is CSVVYYTDTQYF.

The rearrangement links TRBV6-2 or TRBV6-3 to TRBJ1-2; tentatively, D is TRBD1 (5 bases). Trimming left V 4 bases short and J 4 bases short, with 13 bases between. CDR1 and CDR2 from the germline V gene are MNHEY and SVGEGT. CDR3 size: 14 residues. CDR3 bases: TGTGCCAGCAGTTCGGGGGGTGCGCTCTATGGCTACACCTTC. Translating gives CASSSGGALYGYTF.

This clonotype was counted a few times. The J gene is TRBJ2-5, the V gene TRBV5-1; no clear D gene. Trimming took 2 bases from V and 2 from J, leaving 7 bases between them. CDR1 is SGHRS and CDR2 is YFSETQ in the germline V gene. There are 13 residues in the CDR3. The chain's CDR3 is CASSFVRQETQYF. For the CDR3, the DNA is TGCGCCAGCAGCTTCGTGCGGCAAGAGACCCAGTACTTC.

The V call is TRBV6-6, the J call TRBJ1-1, with no clear D. The ends were cut back, 6 bases at V and 5 bases at J, with 10 bases in the middle. There are 12 residues in the CDR3. Germline CDR1 reads MNHNY; CDR2 reads SVGAGI (reference sequence). DNA for the CDR3: TGTGCCAGCAGCAGAAGTGGGACTGAAGCTTTCTTT. Its protein product is CASSRSGTEAFF.